A selection of T cell receptor beta chains follows, all from one sample in a study of cytomegalovirus exposure and HLA in healthy donors. Assay: immunoSEQ multiplex PCR; the TCRdb copy retains only in-frame clones and omits some. The sample gives fewer than 250,000 clones, more than 65% of which show up once; 0.63% is in the top ten. Material for sequencing was PBMCs. These TCRs come from a man younger than 30 in good health and CMV-seronegative. Both conserved end residues are part of each CDR3. D genes are given only for firm matches. Clone size is shown for a subset of rows, as once, few, many or a class of expanded clone.

DNA: TGTGCCTGGAGTCTGGACAGGGTGAATGAGCAGTTCTTC; CDR3: CAWSLDRVNEQFF; D: TRBD1; J: TRBJ2-1; V: TRBV30; size: .; length: 13
DNA: TGTGCCAGCAGACCTCTGACAGGACTCGAGCAGTACTTC; CDR3: CASRPLTGLEQYF; D: .; J: TRBJ2-7; V: TRBV7-9; size: .; length: 13
DNA: TGTGCCTGGAGCATATTGATCCAGGGAAACACCATATATTTT; CDR3: CAWSILIQGNTIYF; D: .; J: TRBJ1-3; V: TRBV30; size: .; length: 14
DNA: TGCAGCGTAGACAGGGGTAGGATGGGAGAGACCCAGTACTTC; CDR3: CSVDRGRMGETQYF; D: TRBD1; J: TRBJ2-5; V: TRBV29-1; size: few; length: 14
DNA: TGTGCCAGCTCATCACAGGGGTTGAACACTGAAGCTTTCTTT; CDR3: CASSSQGLNTEAFF; D: TRBD1; J: TRBJ1-1; V: TRBV18; size: .; length: 14
DNA: TGTGCCAGCAGCCCCCCAGGGTACCCTGGGGCCAACGTCCTGACTTTC; CDR3: CASSPPGYPGANVLTF; D: .; J: TRBJ2-6; V: TRBV7-8; size: once; length: 16
DNA: TGTGCCAGCGTCCCCCCGAATGAGCAGTTCTTC; CDR3: CASVPPNEQFF; D: .; J: TRBJ2-1; V: TRBV25-1; size: .; length: 11
DNA: TGTGCCAGCAGCCTTAGATACAATGAGCAGTTCTTC; CDR3: CASSLRYNEQFF; D: .; J: TRBJ2-1; V: TRBV28; size: .; length: 12
DNA: TGTGCCAGCACCTCCCAGGGTTCCTATGGCTACACCTTC; CDR3: CASTSQGSYGYTF; D: .; J: TRBJ1-2; V: TRBV5-4; size: .; length: 13
DNA: TGTGCGGCGGGATCCTTCGGCGAGCAGTACTTC; CDR3: CAAGSFGEQYF; D: .; J: TRBJ2-7; V: TRBV19; size: .; length: 11
DNA: TGTGCCTGGATCCCCCGGGGGACAGGGGGTTTTGGGGCCAACGTCCTGACTTTC; CDR3: CAWIPRGTGGFGANVLTF; D: TRBD1; J: TRBJ2-6; V: TRBV30; size: .; length: 18
DNA: TGTGCCAGCAGACCGAGGGGGAGCTCCTACAATGAGCAGTTCTTC; CDR3: CASRPRGSSYNEQFF; D: .; J: TRBJ2-1; V: TRBV5-4; size: .; length: 15
DNA: TGTGCCAGCAGCGTCATGTCAGCGGGACGGAGGAACACTGAAGCTTTCTTT; CDR3: CASSVMSAGRRNTEAFF; D: .; J: TRBJ1-1; V: TRBV11-1; size: .; length: 17
DNA: TGTGCCAGCAGCAAAGAGAAAAAGGGACAGGGTGGCCGTTATAGCAATCAGCCCCAGCATTTT; CDR3: CASSKEKKGQGGRYSNQPQHF; D: .; J: TRBJ1-5; V: TRBV21-1; size: .; length: 21
DNA: TGTGCCAGCAGTTTATCGCGTTCGGGGGGGCAGTTCTTC; CDR3: CASSLSRSGGQFF; D: TRBD2; J: TRBJ2-1; V: TRBV27; size: once; length: 13
DNA: TGTGCCAGCAGCTTGTTTATGAGACAGGACCTAATCTCCTACGAGCAGTACTTC; CDR3: CASSLFMRQDLISYEQYF; D: .; J: TRBJ2-7; V: TRBV5-4; size: .; length: 18
DNA: TGCGCCAGCAGCCAACCGGACAGCCCCTATGGCTACACCTTC; CDR3: CASSQPDSPYGYTF; D: .; J: TRBJ1-2; V: TRBV5-1; size: few; length: 14
DNA: TGTGCCTGGAGTGGGACAGGGGGCGAGGGGCTGATCACCTTC; CDR3: CAWSGTGGEGLITF; D: TRBD1; J: TRBJ1-2; V: TRBV30; size: .; length: 14
DNA: TGTGCCAGCAGTTACGGGACAGGGGGTGGCTACACCTTC; CDR3: CASSYGTGGGYTF; D: TRBD1; J: TRBJ1-2; V: TRBV6-6; size: few; length: 13
DNA: TGTGCCAGCAACAGGGTCGGAGGAGAAAAACTGTTTTTT; CDR3: CASNRVGGEKLFF; D: .; J: TRBJ1-4; V: TRBV9; size: few; length: 13
DNA: TGTGCCAGCCGGCCACCGGGGATACAAGAGACCCAGTACTTC; CDR3: CASRPPGIQETQYF; D: .; J: TRBJ2-5; V: TRBV5-4; size: .; length: 14
DNA: TGCGCCAGCAGCTTGGTAGGAGGGGATTGGTACGAGCAGTACTTC; CDR3: CASSLVGGDWYEQYF; D: .; J: TRBJ2-7; V: TRBV5-1; size: few; length: 15
DNA: TGTGCCAGCAGTCCCCACGGACAGGGTGGTGCCTATGGCTACACCTTC; CDR3: CASSPHGQGGAYGYTF; D: TRBD1; J: TRBJ1-2; V: TRBV27; size: .; length: 16
DNA: TGCGCCAGCAGCCCCCAGGGGGCAAGGGAAAAACTGTTTTTT; CDR3: CASSPQGAREKLFF; D: TRBD1; J: TRBJ1-4; V: TRBV4-1; size: .; length: 14
DNA: TGCAGCGTCGACGCATTTTATAGCGGGAGAAGATACAATGAGCAGTTCTTC; CDR3: CSVDAFYSGRRYNEQFF; D: TRBD2; J: TRBJ2-1; V: TRBV29-1; size: once; length: 17
DNA: TGCGCCAGCAGCCCCATCCTCGGGGGAAACACCATATATTTT; CDR3: CASSPILGGNTIYF; D: .; J: TRBJ1-3; V: TRBV5-1; size: .; length: 14
DNA: TGCGCCAGCAGCCTCGGGACTAGCAGACAGTACTTC; CDR3: CASSLGTSRQYF; D: TRBD2; J: TRBJ2-7; V: TRBV5-1; size: .; length: 12
DNA: TGTGCCGGGGGGGACAGGGGGAATCTCTTT; CDR3: CAGGDRGNLF; D: TRBD1; J: TRBJ1-1; V: TRBV13; size: .; length: 10
DNA: TGCGCCAGCAGCCAAGAGGGAGGGGCGAGCAATGAGCAGTTCTTC; CDR3: CASSQEGGASNEQFF; D: TRBD2; J: TRBJ2-1; V: TRBV4-1; size: .; length: 15